These T cell receptor beta chains were read from a single sample in a study of T cell changes during pregnancy in multiple sclerosis. The method was immunoSEQ multiplex PCR; TCRdb's version includes in-frame clones alone and lacks a portion of them. The data show roughly 110,000 clones, under 95% seen once. Sequenced here: peripheral blood, sampled after pregnancy. The receptors come from a female donor with multiple sclerosis, enrolled in a pregnancy study. Each CDR3 is given with its conserved first and last residue. The D gene is left open where the match is weak. Clone size is not always given. Where it is, it says once, few, many or a class for expanded clones.

clone_size d_call j_call v_call cdr3_nt cdr3_aa
. . TRBJ2-1 TRBV7-3 TGTGCCAGCAGCTTGGGTAGAGGCCTACCATCTTCCTACAATGAGCAGTTCTTC CASSLGRGLPSSYNEQFF
. TRBD2 TRBJ2-3 TRBV7-8 TGTGCCAGCAGCTTAGAGTACCCTAGCGGGACTAGCACAGATACGCAGTATTTT CASSLEYPSGTSTDTQYF
. . TRBJ1-6 TRBV4-1 TGCGCCAGCAGCCAATGGCCGGAGTATAATTCACCCCTCCACTTT CASSQWPEYNSPLHF
. . TRBJ2-1 TRBV9 TGTGCCAGCAGCCCAGAACCGGGATTCAGCAATGAGCAGTTCTTC CASSPEPGFSNEQFF
. . TRBJ2-7 TRBV5-4 TGTGCCAGCAGCTTGGAGGCGACAGCCTACGAGCAGTACTTC CASSLEATAYEQYF
few . TRBJ1-1 TRBV7-7 TGTGCCAGCAGCCTGACCAGGGACACTGAAGCTTTCTTT CASSLTRDTEAFF
. TRBD2 TRBJ2-2 TRBV4-2 TGTGCCAGCAGCGGCGGCGGGACTAGCGGGGGATCGAACACCGGGGAGCTGTTTTTT CASSGGGTSGGSNTGELFF
. . TRBJ1-2 TRBV7-9 TGTGCCAGCAGCTTTTTCCAGGGAACCCATGGCTACACCTTC CASSFFQGTHGYTF
. TRBD1 TRBJ1-1 TRBV19 TGTGCCAGTACCAGACAGGGGATGTACACTGAAGCTTTCTTT CASTRQGMYTEAFF
. TRBD2 TRBJ2-1 TRBV18 TGTGCCAGCTCACCTAGGCAAGCGGGAGGGAATTACAATGAGCAGTTCTTC CASSPRQAGGNYNEQFF
. . TRBJ1-5 TRBV6-5 TGTGCCAGCAGTTCCCGGACAGGCAATCAGCCCCAGCATTTT CASSSRTGNQPQHF
. . TRBJ1-3 TRBV7-9 TGTGCCAGCAGCTTAGTAGTACAGAACTCTGGAAACACCATATATTTT CASSLVVQNSGNTIYF
. TRBD1 TRBJ2-5 TRBV7-8 TGTGCCAGCAGCTTAGGACAGGGAAAGAGGGAGACCCAGTACTTC CASSLGQGKRETQYF
. TRBD1 TRBJ1-1 TRBV7-3 TGTGCCAGCAGCTTAATGGGGACAGCAAACACTGAAGCTTTCTTT CASSLMGTANTEAFF
. TRBD1 TRBJ2-7 TRBV7-9 TGTGCCAGCCAGGACGACAGGGTCGACGAGCAGTACTTC CASQDDRVDEQYF
. . TRBJ1-1 TRBV5-1 TGCGCCAGCCGACCAGGATCCTTGAACACTGAAGCTTTCTTT CASRPGSLNTEAFF
. TRBD2 TRBJ2-7 TRBV5-5 TGTGCCAGCAGCCCCTTAGCGGGTGGGGGACTCTACGAGCAGTACTTC CASSPLAGGGLYEQYF
few . TRBJ1-2 TRBV19 TGTGCCAGTAGTATGGTGCAGGGGATCTATGGCTACACCTTC CASSMVQGIYGYTF
. . TRBJ2-1 TRBV27 TGTGCCAGCAGTAGGTCCGGGATTATTTTCAATGAGCAGTTCTTC CASSRSGIIFNEQFF
. . TRBJ2-1 TRBV4-2 TGTGCCAGCAGCCGAAACCTCCGGGACTCCCCCTACAATGAGCAGTTCTTC CASSRNLRDSPYNEQFF
. TRBD1 TRBJ2-2 TRBV7-2 TGTGCCAGCCACTTCCAAGGGGGCAGAAAAACCGGGGAGCTGTTTTTT CASHFQGGRKTGELFF
. TRBD1 TRBJ1-2 TRBV7-9 TGTGCCAGCAGCTCGGACTTCCTTGGACAGGGATATGGCTACACCTTC CASSSDFLGQGYGYTF
. . TRBJ1-5 TRBV19 TGTGCCAGTAGTATGGGGCAGGTACCTCAAGGCAATCAGCCCCAGCATTTT CASSMGQVPQGNQPQHF
few TRBD2 TRBJ2-1 TRBV28 TGTGCCAGCAGCGAAACAGCGGGAGGGATCCACAATGAGCAGTTCTTC CASSETAGGIHNEQFF
. . TRBJ2-3 TRBV5-1 TGCGCCAGCAGCTTGGAGGGGGGCACAGATACGCAGTATTTT CASSLEGGTDTQYF
. . TRBJ1-6 TRBV6-5 TGTGCCAGCAGCCAACTGGACAGCTTCAATTCACCCCTCCACTTT CASSQLDSFNSPLHF
once . TRBJ2-7 TRBV9 TGTGCCAGCAGCGTAGGAGCGGCACCTAGCTCCTACGAGCAGTACTTC CASSVGAAPSSYEQYF
. . TRBJ2-5 TRBV30 TGTGCCTGGAGTGTATTGGGGGTGACAGGACAAGAGACCCAGTACTTC CAWSVLGVTGQETQYF
. . TRBJ1-4 TRBV7-2 TGTGCCAGCAGCACAATAGCGGCTAATGAAAAACTGTTTTTT CASSTIAANEKLFF
. . TRBJ1-2 TRBV30 TGTGCCTGGAGTTTACAGGAGAATGGCTACACCTTC CAWSLQENGYTF
once . TRBJ1-6 TRBV27 TGTGCCAGCAGTTTTCAAACCTATAATTCACCCCTCCACTTT CASSFQTYNSPLHF
. . TRBJ2-1 TRBV19 TGTGCCAGTAGTCTGGACACCTACAATGAGCAGTTCTTC CASSLDTYNEQFF
. . TRBJ2-6 TRBV29-1 TGCAGCGTTGTGAGCACTGGGGCCAACGTCCTGACTTTC CSVVSTGANVLTF
. TRBD1 TRBJ1-1 TRBV19 TGTGCCAGTAGTAATCGGGACAGCATGAACACTGAAGCTTTCTTT CASSNRDSMNTEAFF
. TRBD2 TRBJ2-7 TRBV2 TGTGCCAGCAGGGGAGGGTTCGACGAGCAGTACTTC CASRGGFDEQYF
. TRBD2 TRBJ2-7 TRBV7-2 TGTGCCAGCAGCTTAGGGCCCCCGGGACTAGCGGGAACTTACGAGCAGTACTTC CASSLGPPGLAGTYEQYF
once TRBD2 TRBJ2-1 TRBV5-1 TGCGCCAGCAGCTTTGTAGCGGGGTTATACAATGAGCAGTTCTTC CASSFVAGLYNEQFF
once TRBD1 TRBJ1-2 TRBV6-5 TGTGCCAGCAGTTCGGACAGGGGGACCACCTATGGCTACACCTTC CASSSDRGTTYGYTF
. . TRBJ2-1 TRBV18 TGTGCCAGCCAGAGAGTCCGGGGGAATGAGCAGTTCTTC CASQRVRGNEQFF
. TRBD2 TRBJ2-5 TRBV7-9 TGTGCCAGCAGCTTAGGCGGGAGGGCTCAAGAGACCCAGTACTTC CASSLGGRAQETQYF
. TRBD1 TRBJ1-2 TRBV5-1 TGCGCCAGCAGCCGGGACAGGGATTTTAACTATGGCTACACCTTC CASSRDRDFNYGYTF
. TRBD1 TRBJ1-1 TRBV9 TGTGCCAGCAGCCGACAGGGCGGGACTGAAGCTTTCTTT CASSRQGGTEAFF
. TRBD2 TRBJ2-1 TRBV5-1 TGCGCCAGCAGGAGGGACTACAACTCCTACAATGAGCAGTTCTTC CASRRDYNSYNEQFF
. TRBD1 TRBJ2-1 TRBV27 TGTGCCAGCAGTCCGAGTACAGGGGTTGACTACAATGAGCAGTTCTTC CASSPSTGVDYNEQFF
. TRBD1 TRBJ1-6 TRBV5-1 TGCGCCAGCAGCCTAAGGGGACAGGGTAATTCACCCCTCCACTTT CASSLRGQGNSPLHF
. . TRBJ2-7 TRBV5-1 TGCGCCAGCAGCTGGCCTAGCGTCAACTCCTACGAGCAGTACTTC CASSWPSVNSYEQYF
. . TRBJ2-7 TRBV6-1 TGTGCCAGCAGTGAGAGGTGGAGCAGTATTTACGAGCAGTACTTC CASSERWSSIYEQYF
. TRBD1 TRBJ1-3 TRBV7-9 TGTGCCAGCAGGGAGCAGGGGGGCGTCGGAAACACCATATATTTT CASREQGGVGNTIYF